This TCR beta chain derives from a study of siplizumab effects on memory and regulatory T cells. Concerning this clone: Its specificity is not known.

The study, taken as a whole, reports: Suppressive capability of dividing Tregs from siplizumab cultures went unverified. The alloresponse seemed to draw substantially on naive T cells, which appeared more diverse than memory cells. The mean Treg-derived percentage of mappable alloreactive CD4+ clones was approximately 69% with siplizumab compared with roughly 26% in controls.

The table came from immunoSEQ multiplex PCR; TCRdb's copy has only in-frame clones and leaves some out. The sample records more than 95,000 clones, roughly 92% being singletons. Per the germline V gene, CDR1 is MGHRA and CDR2 is YSYEKL. The CDR3 runs to 13 residues. Between the trimmed V and J ends, which lost 2 bases and 4 bases, there was a span of 8 bases. Sequencing was performed on Tregs sorted from blood. This TCR was sampled from a human donor in good health. The gene calls are TRBV4-1 and TRBJ2-5; D possibly corresponds to TRBD2 (6 bases). The CDR3 loop reads CASSQSEGETQYF. DNA of the CDR3: TGCGCCAGCAGCCAATCGGAGGGAGAGACCCAGTACTTC.